A selection of T cell receptor beta chains follows, all from one sample in a study of cytomegalovirus exposure and HLA in healthy donors. Sequenced by immunoSEQ multiplex PCR; TCRdb stores in-frame clones only, minus some. The sample holds about 82,000 clones, over 65% seen once. Sequencing used PBMCs. Receptors originate from a man aged 25-45 years in good health and CMV-seropositive. CDR3s leave out the opening cysteine and the closing phenylalanine or tryptophan.

v_call cdr3_aa
TRBV6-4 ASSPRGTGDTDTQY
TRBV30 AWTQGAGEQY
TRBV5-6 ASSAGLAVNTGELF
TRBV6-5 ASSWGQGGLNTEAF
TRBV5-6 ASSFWRGGTEAF
TRBV28 ASGTGSGQPQH
TRBV7-6 ASSVQGRQPQH
TRBV12-5 ASGLAPTGITEAF
TRBV29-1 SVGGAGGFYEQY
TRBV6-5 ASSYSSGGAGEKLF
TRBV29-1 SVDSTSGSYEQY
TRBV6-1 ASWGQEPEQY
TRBV27 ASSFQGADEKLF
TRBV7-8 ASSLDRGSLSPLH
TRBV4-2 ASSPRLGLEANTEAF
TRBV6-5 ASSYGGRAF
TRBV6-5 ASSPTWDRVYEQY
TRBV9 ASSGSGRGTDTQY
TRBV15 ATSVAGANVLT
TRBV6-1 ASTQGAYSNQPQH
TRBV19 ASSPGLEETQY
TRBV4-3 ASSQDQITGELF
TRBV6-5 ASSNERTREAF
TRBV19 ASSRDRGEQPQH
TRBV7-8 ASSLGDYEQY
TRBV4-2 ASSQVDALRLH
TRBV28 ASSLVGDWNTIY
TRBV2 ASWTPRYSEAF
TRBV19 ASSSFPRNGYT
TRBV28 ASSPNSPGQGAFGTEAF
TRBV5-1 ASSFTGRTYNEQF
TRBV28 ASQDPSQGDYGYP